The 2 T cell receptor beta chains listed next were all sequenced from one sample in a study of cytomegalovirus exposure and HLA in healthy donors. Amplification used 60 Vbeta primers and 13 Jbeta primers. TCRdb's copy holds only in-frame clones and misses some; the assay was immunoSEQ multiplex PCR. The sample holds some 170,000 clones, about 10% seen once. The specimen sequenced was PBMCs. These TCRs come from a woman aged 25 to 39 in good health and CMV-seropositive.

This clone has a handful of counts. The chain combines TRBV2 with TRBJ1-1, with D possibly matching TRBD1 (5 bases). Germline CDR1 and CDR2: SNHLY and FYNNEI. V lost 10 bases to trimming and J lost 2 bases, with 17 bases between them. The CDR3 is 14 amino acids. CDR3 in amino acids: CATREWDLNTEAFF. CDR3 nucleotide sequence: TGTGCCACCCGGGAGTGGGACCTTAACACTGAAGCTTTCTTT. The entire variable domain, with the rest obtained from reference TRBV2 and TRBJ1-1, is as follows: EPEVTQTPSHQVTQMGQEVILRCVPISNHLYFYWYRQILGQKVEFLVSFYNNEISEKSEIFDDQFSVERPDGSNFTLKIRSTKLEDSAMYFCATREWDLNTEAFFGQGTRLTVV.

The chain links TRBV6-5 to TRBJ1-5, with 9 bases aligning to TRBD1. V shed 4 bases, J shed 3 bases, and the junction held 4 bases outside the gene matches. CDR1 is MNHEY and CDR2 is SVGAGI in the germline V gene. The CDR3 covers 15 residues. The DNA of the CDR3 is TGTGCCAGCAGTTTAAGACAGGGGGACAATCAGCCCCAGCATTTT. This gives the protein CASSLRQGDNQPQHF.